This TCR beta chain was recorded in a study of neurological immune-mediated disorders. Study-wide results and caveats: It was HTLV-1-associated myelopathy that showed the most TCR clonal expansion, while multiple sclerosis showed the least, falling below healthy controls.

CDR3 length equals 13 residues. With V trimmed by 4 bases and J by 6 bases, 5 bases remained unmatched. The germline gives CDR1 LGHNA, CDR2 YSLEER. Healthy controls comprised blood bank volunteers in Maryland, USA. Unsorted libraries were generated from 2 million PBMCs. These cells had been stored in RNAlater at -80 C. This clonotype came up many times. As yet, its antigen is unknown. With 10-nucleotide random UMIs included, cDNA was synthesized by 5'RACE. Via MiXCR, TCRdb re-called the 5' RACE reads, giving one row per CDR3 protein. The profile shows roughly 56,000 distinct CDR3 sequences, 11% of them singletons.

The clonotype was recovered from a man aged 60-69 years in good health. The chain is built from TRBV4-3 and TRBJ2-7, with TRBD1 identical over 8 bases. Material for sequencing was PBMCs. The CDR3 nucleotides are TGCGCCAGCAGCCTGGACAGGGTAGGCGAGCAGTACTTC. The encoded protein is CASSLDRVGEQYF.